Below, 24 T cell receptor beta chains from the same sample are listed, as sequenced in a study of molecular identifiers for immune sequencing clone quantification. TCRdb called the PCR reads again in MiXCR, with one record for every CDR3 protein. The profile shows 600,000 to 650,000 distinct CDR3 sequences, 20% of them singletons. Sequencing used naive CD8+ T cells from blood, with Jurkat cell RNA spiked in. Indicated subset: FACS-sorted CD8+CD4-CCR7+CD45RA+ naive T cells. Receptor source: a human donor in good health. Some libraries in this study had Jurkat cell RNA spiked in.

This clonotype was recorded a few times. DNA for the CDR3: TGTGCCAGCAGCTTCCGGACATCCCAGACCCAGTACTTC. It specifies CASSFRTSQTQYF. The J gene is TRBJ2-5, the V gene TRBV13; D might be TRBD1 (5 bases). The V end lost 3 bases, the J end lost 6 bases, and 11 bases lay between the germline ends. CDR3 size: 13 residues. CDR1 and CDR2 from the germline V gene are PRHDT and FYEKMQ (reference sequence).

This clonotype was detected ten times or more. This chain connects TRBV9 to TRBJ2-3; weak D call: TRBD2 (5 bases). CDR3 size: 15 residues. V was pared by 0 bases and J by 0 bases, with 8 bases between. Germline V CDR1 and CDR2: SGDLS, YYNGEE. The CDR3 DNA reads as TGTGCCAGCAGCGTAGGGACTCTTAGCACAGATACGCAGTATTTT. Translated, it gives CASSVGTLSTDTQYF.

J is TRBJ2-5 and V is TRBV7-9; 12 positions match TRBD2. J was trimmed by 9 bases and V by 3 bases; bases with no gene match: 8. The CDR3 has 15 amino acids. Germline CDR1 is SEHNR and CDR2 is FQNEAQ (reference sequence). CDR3 in DNA: TGTGCCAGCAGCTTTGGCGGGACTAGCGGGCAGGCCCAGTACTTC. Translated, it gives CASSFGGTSGQAQYF.

This clonotype showed up many times. The rearrangement uses TRBV7-2 and TRBJ1-1; 7 bases map to TRBD1. CDR1 is SGHTA, CDR2 FQGNSA, per germline. Unmatched junction bases numbered 3, after V lost 1 base and J lost 4 bases. The CDR3 runs to 14 residues. The chain's CDR3 is CASSLEGAATEAFF. Here the CDR3 DNA reads TGTGCCAGCAGCTTAGAGGGGGCGGCCACTGAAGCTTTCTTT.

A note on this clonotype: A much larger clonotype is one base distant, so this may be a read error. This chain joins TRBV27 and TRBJ2-5; 8 bases agree with TRBD2. The CDR3 runs to 13 residues. Germline CDR1 is MNHEY and CDR2 is SMNVEV (reference sequence). CDR3 region: CASRREGQEAQYF. The CDR3 coding sequence is TGTGCCAGCAGACGGGAGGGCCAAGAGGCCCAGTACTTC.

J is TRBJ2-1 and V is TRBV3-1, with D perhaps being TRBD1 or TRBD2 (5 bases each). Germline CDR1 and CDR2: LGHDT and YNNKEL (reference sequence). Trimming removed 3 bases at V and 6 bases at J, with 9 bases between. The CDR3 runs to 13 residues. CDR3 in DNA: TGTGCCAGCAGCCACGGGGCGGGCAATGAGCAGTTCTTC. This sequence encodes CASSHGAGNEQFF.

This clonotype was seen at least ten times. The CDR3 DNA sequence: TGCAGTGCTAGAGTAGGGGGGAGGACTGAAGCTTTCTTT. It is translated as CSARVGGRTEAFF. This chain links TRBV20-1 with TRBJ1-1; D may be TRBD1 (6 bases). V lost 1 base to trimming and J lost 5 bases, with 11 bases between them. This CDR3 has 13 amino acids. The germline CDR1 and CDR2 sequences are DFQATT and SNEGSKA (reference sequence).

The V call is TRBV12-3 or TRBV12-4, the J call TRBJ1-1, with a weak D call TRBD1 (5 bases). The V and J ends lost 2 bases and 12 bases respectively, with 16 bases between them. The CDR3 has 13 residues. CDR3 bases: TGTGCCAGCAGTTTATCGGGGGGGGTAGGGACTTTCTTT. Translated, it gives CASSLSGGVGTFF.

With respect to this clonotype: This sequence may be a read error, since a much larger clone differs from it by one base. The chain is built from TRBV4-3 and TRBJ2-7; weak D call: TRBD1 (7 bases). CDR3 length equals 15 residues. Trimming shortened V by 4 bases and J by 3 bases, and 16 bases separated the two germline ends. CDR1 LGHNA and CDR2 YSLEER come from the germline V gene. The CDR3 nucleotides are TGCGCCAGCAGCCGAGATTTCCAGGGGGGCTACGAGCAGTACTTC. Translated: CASSRDFQGGYEQYF.

This clonotype was detected many times. The chain links TRBV11-2 to TRBJ2-2; possible D gene TRBD2, 6 bases. In germline, CDR1 is SGHAT, CDR2 FQNNGV. V was pared by 2 bases and J by 3 bases, with 16 bases between. The CDR3 extends over 17 amino acids. CDR3 nucleotides: TGTGCCAGCAGCTTATGGCGCGGGGTGGCGGACACCGGGGAGCTGTTTTTT. Amino acids: CASSLWRGVADTGELFF.

This clonotype has at least ten counts. The chain's CDR3 is CASSQEPDRGPDTQYF. Here the CDR3 DNA reads TGCGCCAGCAGCCAAGAACCGGACAGGGGTCCAGATACGCAGTATTTT. The rearrangement links TRBV4-3 to TRBJ2-3; 9 positions match TRBD1. V trimming: 0 bases; J trimming: 4 bases; junction bases outside the gene matches: 5. CDR3 length equals 16 residues. Germline loops: CDR1 LGHNA, CDR2 YSLEER.

This clonotype was recorded many times. The chain couples TRBV18 to TRBJ1-2; TRBD1 aligns across 8 bases. V shed 4 bases and J 4 bases; nucleotides not matched to a gene: 5. The CDR3 runs to 14 residues. Germline loops: CDR1 KGHSH, CDR2 LQKENI. In DNA, the CDR3 is TGTGCCAGCTCACAGGGGACAGGAGCCTATGGCTACACCTTC. It translates to CASSQGTGAYGYTF.

About this clonotype itself: A much larger clone is a single base away; this may be a read error. V is TRBV7-9 and J is TRBJ2-5; D gene unclear. CDR1 is SEHNR and CDR2 is FQNEAQ in the germline V gene (reference sequence). This CDR3 is 14 amino acids long. CDR3 bases: TGTGCCTGCAGCGCCCCAGGAGACCCCCAGACCCAGTACTTC. Translated: CACSAPGDPQTQYF. The complete variable domain, with remaining parts taken from reference TRBV7-9 and TRBJ2-5, reads DTGVSQNPRHKITKRGQNVTFRCDPISEHNRLYWYRQTLGQGPEFLTYFQNEAQLEKSRLLSDRFSAERPKGSFSTLEIQRTEQGDSAMYLCACSAPGDPQTQYFGPGTRLLVL.

The sample holds many counts of this clonotype. The rearrangement joins TRBV7-9 to TRBJ2-5; D not resolved. Looked up from germline, CDR1 is SEHNR and CDR2 is FQNEAQ (reference sequence). This CDR3 region has 14 residues. The ends were cut back, 4 bases at V and 2 bases at J, with 11 bases in the middle. The chain's CDR3 is CASSSLTEQETQYF. For the CDR3, the DNA is TGTGCCAGCAGCTCGCTGACGGAGCAAGAGACCCAGTACTTC. The complete variable domain, with remaining parts taken from reference TRBV7-9 and TRBJ2-5, reads DTGVSQNPRHKITKRGQNVTFRCDPISEHNRLYWYRQTLGQGPEFLTYFQNEAQLEKSRLLSDRFSAERPKGSFSTLEIQRTEQGDSAMYLCASSSLTEQETQYFGPGTRLLVL.

This clonotype was seen a handful of times. V usage is TRBV7-2 and J usage is TRBJ1-6; D unresolved. V was clipped by 1 base and J by 6 bases, with 13 bases between them. CDR3 size: 16 residues. The V gene's germline CDR1 is SGHTA and CDR2 FQGNSA. Here the CDR3 reads CASSLVAGNLNSPLHF. The DNA of the CDR3 is TGTGCCAGCAGCTTAGTCGCCGGAAACCTTAATTCACCCCTCCACTTT.

Turning to this clonotype: A read error is possible here, since a much larger clone lies one base away. V usage is TRBV20-1 and J usage is TRBJ1-3; maybe TRBD1 (5 bases). Per the germline V gene, CDR1 is DFQATT and CDR2 is SNEGSKA (reference sequence). V lost 1 base, J lost 2 bases, and 12 bases lay in between. The CDR3 length is 15 residues. CDR3 sequence: CSARGKWGTGNTIYF. CDR3 in DNA: TGCAGTGCTAGAGGTAAATGGGGGACTGGAAACACCATATATTTT.

In regard to this clonotype: At one end the junction does not follow the germline gene, possibly because of a read error. The J gene is TRBJ2-2, the V gene TRBV27; maybe TRBD1 (6 bases). Germline CDR1 reads MNHEY; CDR2 reads SMNVEV (reference sequence). CDR3 length: 13 amino acids. CDR3 sequence: CASSFLGAGELSF. CDR3 nucleotides: TGTGCCAGCAGTTTTTTGGGGGCCGGGGAGCTGTCTTTT.

This clonotype was recorded at least ten times. CDR3 protein: CASSWISQADTQYF. The CDR3 DNA reads as TGTGCCAGCAGTTGGATTAGTCAGGCAGATACGCAGTATTTT. The chain links TRBV12-3 or TRBV12-4 to TRBJ2-3; D gene ambiguous. V was pared by 4 bases and J by 4 bases, with 12 bases between. CDR3 size: 14 residues.

This clonotype was recorded many times. The rearrangement uses TRBV28 and TRBJ1-6; the D is unclear. Trimming cost V 1 base and J 6 bases, with 16 bases left between them. Germline V gene data show CDR1 as MDHEN and CDR2 as SYDVKM. This CDR3 is built from 17 residues. The DNA of the CDR3 is TGTGCCAGCAGTTTATTGAAAGTCGGCAGGAGTAATTCACCCCTCCACTTT. Translated, it gives CASSLLKVGRSNSPLHF.

About this clonotype itself: One end of the junction fails to match germline, which may point to a read error. The chain is built from TRBV7-9 and TRBJ1-1; 12 bases agree with TRBD1. The CDR3 has 16 residues. Germline V gene sequence: CDR1 SEHNR, CDR2 FQNEAQ (reference sequence). The CDR3 is CASSWDRGRRNTGAFF. Written as DNA, the CDR3 is TGTGCCAGCAGCTGGGACAGGGGGCGAAGGAACACTGGAGCTTTCTTT. Filled out from reference TRBV7-9 and TRBJ1-1, the complete variable domain reads DTGVSQNPRHKITKRGQNVTFRCDPISEHNRLYWYRQTLGQGPEFLTYFQNEAQLEKSRLLSDRFSAERPKGSFSTLEIQRTEQGDSAMYLCASSWDRGRRNTGAFFGQGTRLTVV.

There are a few counts of this clonotype. The rearrangement uses TRBV6-5 and TRBJ2-1; D is unclear. CDR3 size: 16 residues. Trimming pared 2 bases from V and 3 bases from J, leaving 14 bases between. CDR1 and CDR2 (germline): MNHEY, SVGAGI. The CDR3 loop is CASSYPDSDGYNEQFF. The CDR3 DNA reads as TGTGCCAGCAGTTACCCCGACTCGGACGGCTACAATGAGCAGTTCTTC.

V gene TRBV6-2 or TRBV6-3 combines with J gene TRBJ2-7; D gene uncertain. Germline values: CDR1 MNHEY, CDR2 SVGEGT. The V end lost 6 bases, the J end lost 2 bases, and 11 bases lay between the germline ends. The CDR3 runs to 13 residues. CDR3 region: CASSVREPYEQYF. Written as DNA, the CDR3 is TGTGCCAGCAGCGTACGCGAGCCCTACGAGCAGTACTTC.

This clonotype was seen repeatedly, ten times or more. The chain couples TRBV2 to TRBJ2-7; 9 bases map to TRBD2. V trimming: 2 bases; J trimming: 2 bases; junction bases outside the gene matches: 7. Germline lookup yields CDR1 SNHLY and CDR2 FYNNEI. The CDR3 has 16 amino acids. The CDR3 DNA reads as TGTGCCAGCAGTGAAAGGCTAGCGGGACTACCCTACGAGCAGTACTTC. This sequence encodes CASSERLAGLPYEQYF.

At least ten counts were recorded for this clonotype. The chain uses TRBV28 and TRBJ2-1; tentative D call: TRBD2 (5 bases). CDR1 and CDR2 (germline): MDHEN, SYDVKM. V was shortened by 6 bases and J by 4 bases, with 7 bases between the two germline ends. The CDR3 spans 12 residues. CDR3 sequence: CASSDYYNEQFF. CDR3 DNA: TGTGCCAGCAGCGACTATTACAATGAGCAGTTCTTC.